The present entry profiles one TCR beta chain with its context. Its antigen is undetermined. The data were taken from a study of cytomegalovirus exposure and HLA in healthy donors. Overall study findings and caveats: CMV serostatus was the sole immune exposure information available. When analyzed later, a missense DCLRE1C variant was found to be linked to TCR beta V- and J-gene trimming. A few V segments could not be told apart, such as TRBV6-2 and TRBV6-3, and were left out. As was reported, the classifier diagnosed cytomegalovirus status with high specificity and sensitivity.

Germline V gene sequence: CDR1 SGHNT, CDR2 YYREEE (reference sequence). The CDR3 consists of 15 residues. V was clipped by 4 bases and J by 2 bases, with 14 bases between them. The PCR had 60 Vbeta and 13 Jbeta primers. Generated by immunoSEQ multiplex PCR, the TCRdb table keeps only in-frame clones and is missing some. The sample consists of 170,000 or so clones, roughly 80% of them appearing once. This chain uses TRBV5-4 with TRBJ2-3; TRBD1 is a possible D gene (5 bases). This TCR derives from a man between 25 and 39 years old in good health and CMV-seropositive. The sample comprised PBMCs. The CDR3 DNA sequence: TGTGCCAGCAGCCGAACCTCAGGGTTCACAGATACGCAGTATTTT. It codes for CASSRTSGFTDTQYF.